The 22 T cell receptor beta chains presented below share a single source sample, sequenced in a study of T cell responses to AZD1222 COVID-19 vaccine. Repertoires were generated with immunoSEQ multiplex PCR, while TCRdb's copy carries only in-frame clones and drops some. In the table there are about 150,000 clones, about nine tenths of which are singletons. The source was peripheral blood, collected 28 days after the second AZD1222 dose. The source is an adult who received the AZD1222 COVID-19 vaccine.

The chain links TRBV5-1 to TRBJ2-7; D might be TRBD2 (6 bases). CDR3 size: 14 residues. Germline CDR1 reads SGHRS; CDR2 reads YFSETQ. V dropped 3 bases and J dropped 4 bases, with 14 bases sitting between them. The chain's CDR3 is CASSSVLAGYEQYF. The CDR3 DNA follows: TGCGCCAGCAGCTCGGTACTAGCAGGGTACGAGCAGTACTTC.

This chain links TRBV29-1 with TRBJ2-2; D is undetermined. The CDR3 is made up of 13 amino acids. Trimming cost V 4 bases and J 2 bases, with 8 bases left between them. Germline CDR1 reads SQVTM; CDR2 reads ANQGSEA. The DNA of the CDR3 is TGCAGCGTTGTAGGCAGTAACACCGGGGAGCTGTTTTTT. Translation gives CSVVGSNTGELFF.

The rearrangement joins TRBV28 to TRBJ2-1; 9 nucleotides agree with TRBD2. Germline V gene lookup returns CDR1 MDHEN and CDR2 SYDVKM. The V segment lost 10 bases and the J segment 9 bases; nucleotides outside the gene matches: 16. The CDR3 contains 15 residues. The CDR3 sequence is CATLGAGGPGVEQFF. The CDR3 bases are TGTGCCACCCTAGGTGCGGGAGGGCCTGGGGTTGAGCAGTTCTTC. The variable domain in full, completed from reference TRBV28 and TRBJ2-1, reads DVKVTQSSRYLVKRTGEKVFLECVQDMDHENMFWYRQDPGLGLRLIYFSYDVKMKEKGDIPEGYSVSREKKERFSLILESASTNQTSMYLCATLGAGGPGVEQFFGPGTRLTVL.

This CDR3 is CASSYPYVANTEAFF. The CDR3 DNA is TGTGCCAGCAGTTACCCATATGTTGCGAACACTGAAGCTTTCTTT. V usage is TRBV6-2 or TRBV6-3 and J usage is TRBJ1-1; D gene uncertain. The CDR3 sequence is 15 residues long. Germline loops: CDR1 MNHEY, CDR2 SVGEGT. V gave up 2 bases and J gave up 1 base, with 11 bases separating them.

This chain uses TRBV20-1 with TRBJ1-2; tentatively, D is TRBD1 (6 bases). Germline V lookup: CDR1 DFQATT, CDR2 SNEGSKA (reference sequence). Trimming left V 6 bases short and J 0 bases short, with 26 bases between. CDR3 length equals 18 residues. CDR3 in DNA: TGCAGTGCCAGTTGGGTCCGGGACATAAAACGGGCTAACTATGGCTACACCTTC. Its translation: CSASWVRDIKRANYGYTF.

The V call is TRBV7-2, the J call TRBJ1-2; D perhaps matches TRBD1 (5 bases). Trimming stripped 5 bases from V and 8 bases from J, with 15 bases between. Per germline, CDR1 SGHTA and CDR2 FQGNSA. The length of the CDR3 is 13 residues. For the CDR3, the DNA is TGTGCCAGCAGCCTCCAGACAGCTCGGGGCTACACCTTC. It codes for CASSLQTARGYTF.

The chain joins TRBV4-2 to TRBJ1-3; weak D call: TRBD1 (5 bases). Per germline, CDR1 LGHNA and CDR2 YNFKEQ. This CDR3 has 14 amino acids. Deletions cut 6 bases from V and 4 bases from J, with 13 bases between. CDR3 nucleotide sequence: TGTGCCAGCAGGGGGGGTCAGGGCGGAAACACCATATATTTT. It yields the protein CASRGGQGGNTIYF.

The genes are TRBV28 and TRBJ2-1, with D perhaps assigned TRBD1 or TRBD2 (5 bases each). In germline, CDR1 is MDHEN, CDR2 SYDVKM. V dropped 1 base and J dropped 9 bases, with 16 bases sitting between them. The length of the CDR3 is 15 residues. The CDR3 reads CASSLLSISGSEQFF. CDR3 sequence (DNA): TGTGCCAGCAGTTTATTGTCTATCTCAGGGAGTGAGCAGTTCTTC.

This chain uses TRBV5-1 with TRBJ2-1; D is uncertain. V dropped 0 bases and J dropped 0 bases, with 13 bases sitting between them. This CDR3 region has 17 residues. Germline V gene data show CDR1 as SGHRS and CDR2 as YFSETQ. The CDR3 nucleotides read TGCGCCAGCAGCTTGGGTAGTTTCGGATACTCCTACAATGAGCAGTTCTTC. This sequence encodes CASSLGSFGYSYNEQFF.

This clone was counted once. The rearrangement joins TRBV29-1 to TRBJ1-1; D is undetermined. V dropped 3 bases and J dropped 0 bases, with 14 bases sitting between them. CDR3 length equals 15 residues. Germline V gives CDR1 SQVTM, CDR2 ANQGSEA. Written as DNA, the CDR3 is TGCAGCGTTGACGGGAGGATGAGCATGAACACTGAAGCTTTCTTT. This encodes CSVDGRMSMNTEAFF. Drawing the rest from reference TRBV29-1 and TRBJ1-1, the complete variable domain is SAVISQKPSRDICQRGTSLTIQCQVDSQVTMMFWYRQQPGQSLTLIATANQGSEATYESGFVIDKFPISRPNLTFSTLTVSNMSPEDSSIYLCSVDGRMSMNTEAFFGQGTRLTVV.

The rearrangement joins TRBV2 to TRBJ1-1; D is ambiguous. Per germline, CDR1 SNHLY and CDR2 FYNNEI. CDR3 length: 10 residues. Trimming removed 4 bases at V and 5 bases at J, with 2 bases between. CDR3 coding DNA: TGTGCCAGCAGTGTAACTGAAGCTTTCTTT. As protein: CASSVTEAFF. Full variable domain (remainder filled in from reference TRBV2 and TRBJ1-1): EPEVTQTPSHQVTQMGQEVILRCVPISNHLYFYWYRQILGQKVEFLVSFYNNEISEKSEIFDDQFSVERPDGSNFTLKIRSTKLEDSAMYFCASSVTEAFFGQGTRLTVV.

This chain uses TRBV19 with TRBJ2-7; unclear D gene. The CDR3 covers 13 residues. The ends were cut back, 5 bases at V and 2 bases at J, with 10 bases in the middle. CDR1 is LNHDA, CDR2 SQIVND, per germline (reference sequence). The CDR3 reads CASSSRVTYEQYF. In nucleotides, the CDR3 is TGTGCCAGTAGTTCAAGGGTGACCTACGAGCAGTACTTC.

The chain uses TRBV20-1 and TRBJ1-2; D remains ambiguous. Germline lookup yields CDR1 DFQATT and CDR2 SNEGSKA (reference sequence). The CDR3 loop spans 11 amino acids. Trimming took 3 bases from V and 0 from J, leaving 2 bases between them. The DNA of the CDR3 is TGCAGTGCTAGGGCTAACTATGGCTACACCTTC. Translating it yields CSARANYGYTF.

V is TRBV5-1 and J is TRBJ1-5; 11 bases are a match to TRBD1. V trimming: 5 bases; J trimming: 5 bases; junction bases outside the gene matches: 6. Germline V gives CDR1 SGHRS, CDR2 YFSETQ. This CDR3 contains 15 residues. The CDR3 here is CASSSGQGAYQPQHF. CDR3 coding DNA: TGCGCCAGCAGTTCCGGACAGGGGGCTTATCAGCCCCAGCATTTT.

The chain combines TRBV6-6 with TRBJ1-5; 10 nucleotides line up with TRBD1. The germline CDR1 and CDR2 sequences are MNHNY and SVGAGI (reference sequence). V shed 6 bases and J 4 bases; nucleotides not matched to a gene: 9. The CDR3 covers 16 residues. CDR3 sequence reads: CASRPTGTGENQPQHF. The DNA for the CDR3 is TGTGCCAGCAGGCCTACCGGGACAGGGGAAAATCAGCCCCAGCATTTT.

The chain couples TRBV7-7 to TRBJ2-2; tentatively, D is TRBD1 (6 bases). V dropped 6 bases and J dropped 8 bases, with 13 bases sitting between them. The CDR3 covers 13 residues. CDR1 is SSHAT and CDR2 is FNYEAQ in the germline V gene (reference sequence). The CDR3 reads CASRNQGPGELFF. CDR3 DNA: TGTGCCAGCAGAAACCAGGGGCCGGGGGAGCTGTTTTTT.

The gene calls are TRBV24-1 and TRBJ2-1, with D unresolved. The CDR3 has 11 residues. The V and J ends lost 1 base and 9 bases respectively, with 3 bases between them. Germline loops: CDR1 KGHDR, CDR2 SFDVKD. The CDR3 is CATSDFLEQFF. CDR3 coding DNA: TGTGCCACCAGTGATTTCCTTGAGCAGTTCTTC.

This clone showed up just once. The chain has TRBV28 and TRBJ1-2, with D perhaps TRBD1 (6 bases). Trimming removed 4 bases from V and 7 bases from J, with 19 bases in between. The CDR3 spans 15 residues. Looked up from germline, CDR1 is MDHEN and CDR2 is SYDVKM. The CDR3 reads CASSSTGLGRGGYTF. In nucleotides, the CDR3 is TGTGCCAGCAGTTCCACAGGGTTGGGGAGGGGTGGCTACACCTTC.

V usage is TRBV5-6 and J usage is TRBJ2-1; 9 bases are a match to TRBD1. The CDR3 length is 16 residues. The ends lost 4 bases at V and 1 base at J; junction bases unmatched: 6. Germline V gene sequence: CDR1 SGHDT, CDR2 YYEEEE. DNA of the CDR3: TGTGCCAGCAGCCTGGGACAGGGAGGGTCCTACAATGAGCAGTTCTTC. This codes for CASSLGQGGSYNEQFF.

This rearrangement joins TRBV30 to TRBJ1-6; D uncertain. Trimming stripped 5 bases from V and 0 bases from J, with 8 bases between. In germline, CDR1 is GTSNPN, CDR2 SVGIG (reference sequence). The CDR3 has 14 residues. Written as DNA, the CDR3 is TGTGCCTGGGCCGTGGGCTCCTATAATTCACCCCTCCACTTT. Translation gives CAWAVGSYNSPLHF.

The rearrangement joins TRBV5-1 to TRBJ1-2, with D unclear. Deletions cut 0 bases from V and 0 bases from J, with 9 bases between. Looked up from germline, CDR1 is SGHRS and CDR2 is YFSETQ. This CDR3 is built from 15 residues. The DNA for the CDR3 is TGCGCCAGCAGCTTGGATGGCAAAGCTAACTATGGCTACACCTTC. Translated, it gives CASSLDGKANYGYTF.

The chain carries TRBV12-5 and TRBJ1-2; D call uncertain. Trimming removed 6 bases at V and 4 bases at J, with 12 bases between. Germline lookup yields CDR1 LGHNT and CDR2 FRNRAP. The CDR3 contains 13 residues. The CDR3 sequence: CASGFDGGYGYTF. For the CDR3, the DNA is TGTGCTAGTGGCTTCGACGGAGGCTATGGCTACACCTTC.